A selection of T cell receptor beta chains follows, all from one sample in a study of blood T cell repertoires in COVID-19. Profiled with immunoSEQ multiplex PCR; TCRdb holds only in-frame clones, not every one. The sample shows fewer than 300,000 clones, around 90% of them seen only once. What was sequenced was PBMCs or T cells enriched from blood (not recorded which). The source is a woman aged 25 to 39 who had recovered from COVID-19. Each CDR3 is given with its conserved first and last residue. Fields, in order: V gene, clone size, J gene, D gene, CDR3 protein, CDR3 DNA. The D gene is left open where the match is weak. The size field is filled for only some rows; it gives once, few, many or a size class.

v_gene: TRBV9
abundance: .
j_gene: TRBJ2-5
d_gene: TRBD1
CDR3aa: CASSSSGTGQETQYF
CDR3nt: TGTGCCAGCAGCAGTTCCGGGACAGGTCAAGAGACCCAGTACTTC

v_gene: TRBV29-1
abundance: .
j_gene: TRBJ2-1
d_gene: .
CDR3aa: CSVEGVRELSSYNEQFF
CDR3nt: TGCAGCGTTGAAGGGGTCCGGGAACTAAGCTCCTACAATGAGCAGTTCTTC

v_gene: TRBV3-1/TRBV3-2
abundance: .
j_gene: TRBJ1-3
d_gene: .
CDR3aa: CASSQDREGWNTIYF
CDR3nt: TGTGCCAGCAGCCAAGATCGGGAGGGCTGGAACACCATATATTTT

v_gene: TRBV19
abundance: .
j_gene: TRBJ2-1
d_gene: TRBD2
CDR3aa: CASSMGGRQYNEQFF
CDR3nt: TGTGCCAGTAGTATGGGCGGGAGGCAGTACAATGAGCAGTTCTTC

v_gene: TRBV5-5
abundance: .
j_gene: TRBJ2-7
d_gene: .
CDR3aa: CASSLLGSSYEQYF
CDR3nt: TGTGCCAGCAGCTTGCTAGGGAGCTCCTACGAGCAGTACTTC

v_gene: TRBV2
abundance: .
j_gene: TRBJ2-1
d_gene: TRBD1
CDR3aa: CASSARTGSNNEQFF
CDR3nt: TGTGCCAGCAGTGCAAGGACAGGGTCAAACAATGAGCAGTTCTTC

v_gene: TRBV6-5
abundance: .
j_gene: TRBJ1-6
d_gene: TRBD1
CDR3aa: CASSQTGGGNSPLHF
CDR3nt: TGTGCCAGCAGCCAAACAGGGGGAGGTAATTCACCCCTCCACTTT

v_gene: TRBV19
abundance: .
j_gene: TRBJ2-1
d_gene: TRBD2
CDR3aa: CASSIGNPGGYNEQFF
CDR3nt: TGTGCCAGTAGTATAGGTAACCCCGGGGGGTACAATGAGCAGTTCTTC

v_gene: TRBV6-2/TRBV6-3
abundance: .
j_gene: TRBJ2-7
d_gene: TRBD2
CDR3aa: CASSYSAGGLAEQYF
CDR3nt: TGTGCCAGCAGTTACTCGGCGGGAGGGTTAGCCGAGCAGTACTTC

v_gene: TRBV15
abundance: .
j_gene: TRBJ1-4
d_gene: TRBD1
CDR3aa: CATSRLRGQGNEKLFF
CDR3nt: TGTGCCACCAGCAGATTGAGGGGACAGGGAAATGAAAAACTGTTTTTT

v_gene: TRBV28
abundance: .
j_gene: TRBJ2-7
d_gene: TRBD1
CDR3aa: CASSWTGSEQYF
CDR3nt: TGTGCCAGCAGTTGGACAGGAAGCGAGCAGTACTTC

v_gene: TRBV7-9
abundance: .
j_gene: TRBJ2-3
d_gene: TRBD2
CDR3aa: CASSPLTSGRGLTDTQYF
CDR3nt: TGTGCCAGCAGCCCCCTTACTAGCGGGAGAGGCCTCACAGATACGCAGTATTTT

v_gene: TRBV15
abundance: .
j_gene: TRBJ2-7
d_gene: .
CDR3aa: CATSRPPKSYEQYF
CDR3nt: TGTGCCACCAGCAGACCCCCCAAGAGTTACGAGCAGTACTTC

v_gene: TRBV27
abundance: .
j_gene: TRBJ1-2
d_gene: TRBD1
CDR3aa: CASSSSGTGGAGYTF
CDR3nt: TGTGCCAGCAGTTCGTCCGGGACAGGGGGCGCGGGCTACACCTTC

v_gene: TRBV4-2
abundance: .
j_gene: TRBJ1-1
d_gene: .
CDR3aa: CASSQGVENTEAFF
CDR3nt: TGTGCCAGCAGCCAAGGAGTTGAGAACACTGAAGCTTTCTTT

v_gene: TRBV13
abundance: few
j_gene: TRBJ2-7
d_gene: .
CDR3aa: CASSTRDSYEQYF
CDR3nt: TGTGCCAGCAGCACTCGGGACTCCTACGAGCAGTACTTC

v_gene: TRBV28
abundance: .
j_gene: TRBJ2-6
d_gene: TRBD2
CDR3aa: CASSLLAGGAFGANVLTF
CDR3nt: TGTGCCAGCAGTTTATTGGCGGGGGGCGCTTTTGGGGCCAACGTCCTGACTTTC

v_gene: TRBV5-6
abundance: .
j_gene: TRBJ2-1
d_gene: .
CDR3aa: CASSQKPTPADEQFF
CDR3nt: TGTGCCAGCAGCCAGAAACCGACTCCGGCGGATGAGCAGTTCTTC

v_gene: TRBV28
abundance: .
j_gene: TRBJ1-1
d_gene: .
CDR3aa: CASSRYRGAAQAFF
CDR3nt: TGTGCCAGCAGCCGGTACCGGGGGGCCGCCCAAGCTTTCTTT

v_gene: TRBV3-1/TRBV3-2
abundance: once
j_gene: TRBJ2-1
d_gene: TRBD2
CDR3aa: CASSLSGRLDEQFF
CDR3nt: TGTGCCAGCAGCCTTAGCGGGAGGCTCGATGAGCAGTTCTTC

v_gene: TRBV7-3
abundance: once
j_gene: TRBJ2-1
d_gene: TRBD2
CDR3aa: CASSIAGEGEQFF
CDR3nt: TGTGCCAGCAGCATAGCGGGAGAAGGTGAGCAGTTCTTC

v_gene: TRBV5-1
abundance: .
j_gene: TRBJ2-7
d_gene: .
CDR3aa: CASRSAGESYEQYF
CDR3nt: TGCGCCAGCAGATCGGCAGGGGAGTCCTACGAGCAGTACTTC

v_gene: TRBV30
abundance: .
j_gene: TRBJ2-7
d_gene: .
CDR3aa: CAWSVRSDSYEQYF
CDR3nt: TGTGCCTGGAGTGTACGGAGCGATTCCTACGAGCAGTACTTC

v_gene: TRBV12-3/TRBV12-4
abundance: .
j_gene: TRBJ2-1
d_gene: .
CDR3aa: CASSLTSYNEQFF
CDR3nt: TGTGCCAGCAGCCTGACTAGTTACAATGAGCAGTTCTTC

v_gene: TRBV4-3
abundance: .
j_gene: TRBJ1-3
d_gene: .
CDR3aa: CASSQDIAAALSGNTIYF
CDR3nt: TGCGCCAGCAGCCAAGATATCGCGGCCGCACTCTCTGGAAACACCATATATTTT

v_gene: TRBV4-3
abundance: .
j_gene: TRBJ1-2
d_gene: .
CDR3aa: CASSQEQGIYGYTF
CDR3nt: TGCGCCAGCAGCCAAGAGCAGGGGATCTATGGCTACACCTTC

v_gene: TRBV12-3/TRBV12-4
abundance: .
j_gene: TRBJ1-6
d_gene: .
CDR3aa: CASSPRGNSPLHF
CDR3nt: TGTGCCAGCAGTCCCCGCGGTAATTCACCCCTCCACTTT

v_gene: TRBV5-4
abundance: .
j_gene: TRBJ2-2
d_gene: .
CDR3aa: CASSLVQAGELFF
CDR3nt: TGTGCCAGCAGCTTGGTTCAGGCCGGGGAGCTGTTTTTT

v_gene: TRBV27
abundance: .
j_gene: TRBJ1-5
d_gene: .
CDR3aa: CASSIRNNQPQHF
CDR3nt: TGTGCCAGCAGTATCAGGAACAATCAGCCCCAGCATTTT

v_gene: TRBV19
abundance: .
j_gene: TRBJ2-5
d_gene: TRBD1
CDR3aa: CASRKTGAEETQYF
CDR3nt: TGTGCCAGTAGAAAGACAGGGGCGGAAGAGACCCAGTACTTC

v_gene: TRBV6-5
abundance: .
j_gene: TRBJ1-1
d_gene: .
CDR3aa: CASSYQGNTEAFF
CDR3nt: TGTGCCAGCAGTTACCAGGGGAACACTGAAGCTTTCTTT

v_gene: TRBV12-3/TRBV12-4
abundance: .
j_gene: TRBJ1-5
d_gene: .
CDR3aa: CASSLSGDQPQHF
CDR3nt: TGTGCCAGCAGTTTATCAGGGGATCAGCCCCAGCATTTT

v_gene: TRBV2
abundance: .
j_gene: TRBJ1-5
d_gene: .
CDR3aa: CASSVGGSNQPQHF
CDR3nt: TGTGCCAGCAGTGTGGGGGGAAGCAATCAGCCCCAGCATTTT

v_gene: TRBV4-3
abundance: few
j_gene: TRBJ2-3
d_gene: .
CDR3aa: CASSQDLSTDTQYF
CDR3nt: TGCGCCAGCAGCCAAGATCTCTCCACAGATACGCAGTATTTT

v_gene: TRBV29-1
abundance: .
j_gene: TRBJ1-3
d_gene: .
CDR3aa: CSVRGGVGNTIYF
CDR3nt: TGCAGCGTTCGGGGAGGGGTTGGAAACACCATATATTTT

v_gene: TRBV28
abundance: few
j_gene: TRBJ2-7
d_gene: TRBD1
CDR3aa: CASTPGQGAWYEQYF
CDR3nt: TGTGCCAGCACCCCGGGACAGGGGGCATGGTACGAGCAGTACTTC

v_gene: TRBV5-1
abundance: .
j_gene: TRBJ2-3
d_gene: TRBD1
CDR3aa: CASRRTGGPIHPDTQYF
CDR3nt: TGCGCCAGCAGAAGGACAGGGGGCCCGATTCACCCAGATACGCAGTATTTT

v_gene: TRBV9
abundance: .
j_gene: TRBJ2-7
d_gene: TRBD2
CDR3aa: CASSVTIGTSDYEQYF
CDR3nt: TGTGCCAGCAGCGTGACCATCGGGACTAGCGACTACGAGCAGTACTTC

v_gene: TRBV7-2
abundance: .
j_gene: TRBJ1-2
d_gene: .
CDR3aa: CASSPRGGQNYGYTF
CDR3nt: TGTGCCAGCAGCCCTCGAGGTGGACAGAACTATGGCTACACCTTC

v_gene: TRBV2
abundance: .
j_gene: TRBJ2-5
d_gene: TRBD2
CDR3aa: CASSRVGLAGVTETQYF
CDR3nt: TGTGCCAGCAGTCGTGTGGGACTAGCGGGAGTTACAGAGACCCAGTACTTC

v_gene: TRBV6-2/TRBV6-3
abundance: .
j_gene: TRBJ2-5
d_gene: TRBD2
CDR3aa: CASSQTGTSAAQGETQYF
CDR3nt: TGTGCCAGCAGTCAGACCGGGACTAGCGCAGCCCAGGGGGAGACCCAGTACTTC

v_gene: TRBV30
abundance: .
j_gene: TRBJ1-4
d_gene: TRBD1
CDR3aa: CACKGQGGRARLFF
CDR3nt: TGTGCCTGTAAAGGACAGGGGGGGAGAGCTCGACTGTTTTTT

v_gene: TRBV27
abundance: .
j_gene: TRBJ2-7
d_gene: TRBD2
CDR3aa: CASSSQPGLAGAYEQYF
CDR3nt: TGTGCCAGCAGTTCACAACCCGGACTAGCGGGAGCATACGAGCAGTACTTC

v_gene: TRBV13
abundance: .
j_gene: TRBJ1-1
d_gene: TRBD1
CDR3aa: CASSPVQGVNTEAFF
CDR3nt: TGTGCCAGCAGCCCAGTACAGGGGGTAAACACTGAAGCTTTCTTT